This T cell receptor beta chain stems from a study of STAT3 mutations in large granular lymphocyte leukemia. CDR3 length equals 15 residues. Germline CDR1 is SEHNR and CDR2 is FQNEAQ (reference sequence). Trimming stripped 3 bases from V and 3 bases from J, with 15 bases between. Average productive template count per sample was 35,000 to 45,000. Using immunoSEQ multiplex PCR, the repertoire was profiled, and TCRdb retains in-frame clones only, with some absent. The sample shows more than 6,500 clones, around 75% of them seen only once. As for this clone: The target antigen is unknown.

Study-level points and caveats: TCR clonotype switching after therapy occurred in about 35% of the 18 patients. Every T-cell large granular lymphocyte leukemia patient had at least one immunodominant TCR beta clonotype. Sampling intervals varied between patients and samples.

The chain joins TRBV7-9 to TRBJ2-7; TRBD1 is a possible D gene (6 bases). Input material: peripheral blood mononuclear cells. The sequence derives from a woman aged 40 to 55 with T-cell large granular lymphocyte leukemia. Some clones in this sample may be carry-over from other donors' samples. CDR3 region: CASSFLSDRLYEQYF. DNA for the CDR3: TGTGCCAGCAGCTTCCTCTCGGACAGACTCTACGAGCAGTACTTC.